Listed below are T cell receptor beta chains from one sample, sequenced in a study of blood T cell repertoires in COVID-19. Using immunoSEQ multiplex PCR, the repertoire was profiled, and TCRdb retains in-frame clones only, with some absent. This repertoire shows about 50,000 clones, roughly 90% found once; its top ten account for more than 2%. Sequenced: peripheral blood. These receptors all come from a human donor in a cohort sampled during active COVID-19. CDR3s include the opening cysteine and the closing phenylalanine or tryptophan. D genes are given only for firm matches. Clone size is shown for a subset of rows, as once, few, many or a class of expanded clone.

length | J | D | size | V | CDR3 | DNA
17 | TRBJ2-2 | - | - | TRBV4-3 | CASSQDSAGLNTGELFF | TGCGCCAGCAGCCAAGATTCCGCGGGGCTTAACACCGGGGAGCTGTTTTTT
15 | TRBJ1-3 | - | - | TRBV10-2 | CASSPYFEPGDTIYF | TGCGCCAGCAGCCCCTACTTCGAGCCTGGAGACACCATATATTTT
15 | TRBJ1-6 | - | - | TRBV4-2 | CASSPDSGSHSPLHF | TGTGCCAGCAGCCCCGACAGCGGGAGCCATTCACCCCTCCACTTT
15 | TRBJ1-5 | - | - | TRBV6-6 | CASSYSGQGDQPQHF | TGTGCCAGCAGTTACTCAGGTCAAGGAGATCAGCCCCAGCATTTT
14 | TRBJ2-3 | TRBD2 | - | TRBV7-9 | CASTRGGATDTQYF | TGTGCCAGCACTCGCGGGGGGGCCACAGATACGCAGTATTTT
10 | TRBJ2-7 | - | - | TRBV21-1 | CASRTEEQYF | TGTGCCAGCAGGACAGAGGAGCAGTACTTC
17 | TRBJ1-2 | - | - | TRBV27 | CASSLLPGPDPNYGYTF | TGTGCCAGCAGTTTATTGCCAGGGCCGGATCCTAACTATGGCTACACCTTC
14 | TRBJ1-1 | TRBD1 | - | TRBV19 | CASSKDRLNTEAFF | TGTGCCAGTAGTAAGGACAGGCTGAACACTGAAGCTTTCTTT
14 | TRBJ2-7 | TRBD1 | - | TRBV6-2/TRBV6-3 | CASSSTGPINEQYF | TGTGCCAGCAGTTCGACAGGGCCGATCAACGAGCAGTACTTC
14 | TRBJ2-1 | TRBD2 | - | TRBV11-2 | CASSLGLAGGPEFF | TGTGCCAGCAGCCTTGGACTAGCGGGGGGTCCGGAGTTCTTC
12 | TRBJ2-2 | - | once | TRBV6-6 | CASTTNTGELFF | TGTGCCAGCACCACGAACACCGGGGAGCTGTTTTTT
11 | TRBJ1-2 | - | - | TRBV28 | CASLGEDHYTF | TGTGCCAGCCTTGGAGAAGATCACTACACCTTC
13 | TRBJ2-3 | - | - | TRBV19 | CASSISGTDTQYF | TGTGCCAGTAGTATCTCGGGTACAGATACGCAGTATTTT
16 | TRBJ1-1 | - | - | TRBV15 | CATSTRTPPMNTEAFF | TGTGCCACCAGCACAAGGACACCCCCTATGAACACTGAAGCTTTCTTT
14 | TRBJ2-7 | - | - | TRBV18 | CASSPGRGGYEQYF | TGTGCCAGCTCACCGGGCAGGGGAGGGTACGAGCAGTACTTC
14 | TRBJ2-1 | - | - | TRBV4-1 | CASSQVGGGYEQFF | TGCGCCAGCAGCCAAGTAGGAGGAGGTTATGAGCAGTTCTTC
15 | TRBJ2-2 | TRBD2 | - | TRBV9 | CASSLRGGRTGELFF | TGTGCCAGCAGCCTGCGGGGGGGCCGGACCGGGGAGCTGTTTTTT
18 | TRBJ2-2 | TRBD2 | - | TRBV30 | CACNKVLAGGLVAGELFF | TGTGCCTGCAATAAGGTGCTAGCGGGAGGATTGGTAGCCGGGGAGCTGTTTTTT
16 | TRBJ2-7 | TRBD2 | - | TRBV4-1 | CASSQEAAGGPYEQYF | TGCGCCAGCAGCCAAGAAGCAGCGGGAGGGCCGTACGAGCAGTACTTC
13 | TRBJ2-1 | - | - | TRBV24-1 | CATSGSWYNEQFF | TGTGCCACCAGCGGGAGTTGGTACAATGAGCAGTTCTTC
13 | TRBJ2-7 | - | - | TRBV6-5 | CASSYRGSYEQYF | TGTGCCAGCAGTTACCGGGGATCCTACGAGCAGTACTTC
17 | TRBJ1-1 | TRBD1 | once | TRBV19 | CASSGDRGRRANTEAFF | TGTGCCAGTAGTGGGGACAGGGGCCGAAGGGCAAACACTGAAGCTTTCTTT
16 | TRBJ2-3 | TRBD2 | - | TRBV18 | CASSRIAGGRMDTQYF | TGTGCCAGCTCACGTATAGCGGGGGGGCGCATGGATACGCAGTATTTT
12 | TRBJ2-5 | - | once | TRBV12-3/TRBV12-4 | CASSHSQETQYF | TGTGCCAGCAGCCACAGTCAAGAGACCCAGTACTTC
12 | TRBJ2-5 | - | - | TRBV3-1/TRBV3-2 | CASSQREETQYF | TGTGCCAGCAGCCAACGTGAAGAGACCCAGTACTTC
15 | TRBJ1-4 | TRBD1 | - | TRBV2 | CATRDRASTNEKLFF | TGTGCCACCAGGGACAGGGCCTCAACTAATGAAAAACTGTTTTTT
14 | TRBJ1-1 | TRBD1 | - | TRBV19 | CASSRQGRSTEAFF | TGTGCCAGTAGCCGACAGGGGAGGTCAACTGAAGCTTTCTTT
17 | TRBJ2-2 | TRBD2 | - | TRBV27 | CASSQLRTSGITGELFF | TGTGCCAGCAGCCAGCTCAGGACTAGCGGGATAACCGGGGAGCTGTTTTTT
17 | TRBJ2-2 | TRBD2 | - | TRBV4-3 | CASSQAATSPYTGELFF | TGCGCCAGCAGCCAGGCAGCGACTAGCCCTTACACCGGGGAGCTGTTTTTT
14 | TRBJ1-5 | TRBD1 | - | TRBV6-5 | CASRQEQGRQPQHF | TGTGCCAGCAGGCAGGAACAGGGGAGGCAGCCCCAGCATTTT
13 | TRBJ2-1 | TRBD2 | once | TRBV6-4 | CASSELAGGEQFF | TGTGCCAGCAGTGAGCTAGCGGGGGGGGAGCAGTTCTTC
15 | TRBJ1-1 | - | - | TRBV7-6 | CASSLVGGEGSEAFF | TGTGCCAGCAGCTTAGTAGGGGGGGAAGGGAGTGAAGCTTTCTTT
17 | TRBJ2-7 | TRBD1 | - | TRBV13 | CASSLERDRGPSYEQYF | TGTGCCAGCAGCTTAGAGAGGGACAGGGGGCCCTCCTACGAGCAGTACTTC
15 | TRBJ1-2 | - | - | TRBV28 | CASSGINRPLYGYTF | TGTGCCAGCAGCGGAATTAACAGGCCCCTCTATGGCTACACCTTC
15 | TRBJ1-1 | - | - | TRBV7-8 | CASSLRRGPNTEAFF | TGTGCCAGCAGCTTACGGCGGGGGCCGAACACTGAAGCTTTCTTT
13 | TRBJ2-5 | - | - | TRBV27 | CASTSTNQETQYF | TGTGCCAGCACGTCGACAAATCAAGAGACCCAGTACTTC
13 | TRBJ2-7 | TRBD1 | - | TRBV28 | CASSGQGAYEQYF | TGTGCCAGCAGCGGACAGGGGGCTTACGAGCAGTACTTC
17 | TRBJ2-3 | TRBD1 | - | TRBV9 | CASSVDLGTGATDTQYF | TGTGCCAGCAGCGTAGATCTAGGGACAGGGGCGACAGATACGCAGTATTTT